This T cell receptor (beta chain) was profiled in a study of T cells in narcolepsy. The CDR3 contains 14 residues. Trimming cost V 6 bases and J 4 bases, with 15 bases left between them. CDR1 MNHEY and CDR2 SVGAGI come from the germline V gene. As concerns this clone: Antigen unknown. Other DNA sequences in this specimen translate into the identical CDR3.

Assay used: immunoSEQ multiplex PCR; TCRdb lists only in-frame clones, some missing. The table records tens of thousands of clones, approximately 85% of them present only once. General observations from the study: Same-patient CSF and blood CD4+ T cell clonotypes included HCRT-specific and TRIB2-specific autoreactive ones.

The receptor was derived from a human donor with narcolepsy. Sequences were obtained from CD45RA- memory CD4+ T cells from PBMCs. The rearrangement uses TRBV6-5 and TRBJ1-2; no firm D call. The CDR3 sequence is CASRSTELPYGYTF. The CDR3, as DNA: TGTGCCAGCAGATCGACGGAACTCCCCTATGGCTACACCTTC.